A single sample is the source of the 15 T cell receptor beta chains below, sequenced in a study of blood T cell repertoires in COVID-19. Only in-frame clones appear in the TCRdb table, and some are missing; sequencing was by immunoSEQ multiplex PCR. The data hold roughly 300,000 clones, with approximately 89% observed a single time. The sequenced sample consisted of peripheral blood. Receptors were obtained from a woman between 50 and 59 years old who had recovered from COVID-19.

The V gene is TRBV25-1, the J gene TRBJ2-7, with D possibly being TRBD2 (5 bases). V dropped 4 bases and J dropped 3 bases, with 16 bases sitting between them. CDR1 and CDR2 from the germline V gene are MGHDK and SYGVNS. This CDR3 spans 15 amino acids. The CDR3 is CASSVTLGVGYEQYF. CDR3 DNA: TGTGCCAGCAGTGTTACCCTCGGGGTGGGCTACGAGCAGTACTTC.

The chain uses TRBV7-3 and TRBJ2-3; 7 nucleotides match TRBD1. V lost 5 bases and J lost 2; bases outside the gene matches: 4. The CDR3 length is 14 residues. CDR1 is SGHTA and CDR2 is FQGTGA in the germline V gene. This CDR3 is CASSRDRNTDTQYF. The CDR3 region has the DNA TGTGCCAGCAGCCGGGACAGAAACACAGATACGCAGTATTTT.

In its sample, this clone was seen a few times. This chain uses TRBV10-3 with TRBJ2-7, with D tentatively TRBD1 (5 bases). The CDR3 sequence is 15 residues long. Germline lookup yields CDR1 ENHRY and CDR2 SYGVKD. The ends were cut back, 1 base at V and 0 bases at J, with 10 bases in the middle. CDR3: CAISEWTPYSYEQYF. DNA of the CDR3: TGTGCCATCAGTGAGTGGACACCCTACTCCTACGAGCAGTACTTC.

This rearrangement joins TRBV4-2 to TRBJ1-2; 10 bases line up with TRBD1. The CDR3 is 15 amino acids. V dropped 0 bases and J dropped 7; count of bases not matched to a gene: 5. Germline-derived CDR1 and CDR2 are LGHNA and YNFKEQ. CDR3: CASSQEKGTGVGYTF. The CDR3 bases are TGTGCCAGCAGCCAAGAAAAGGGGACAGGGGTTGGCTACACCTTC.

This clone showed up just once. The chain employs TRBV18 and TRBJ1-4, with D tentatively TRBD1 (6 bases). The CDR3 has 15 amino acids. Germline loops: CDR1 KGHSH, CDR2 LQKENI. V shed 3 bases and J shed 4 bases, with 12 bases lying between them. CDR3 nucleotide sequence: TGTGCCAGCTCACCCACAGGGTCGGGTAATGAAAAACTGTTTTTT. Translated: CASSPTGSGNEKLFF.

The chain carries TRBV6-1 and TRBJ1-2; TRBD1 aligns across 9 bases. V dropped 3 bases and J dropped 2; count of bases not matched to a gene: 4. CDR1 and CDR2 from the germline V gene are MNHNS and SASEGT. There are 15 residues in the CDR3. CDR3 region: CASSDVGTGNYGYTF. The CDR3 coding sequence is TGTGCCAGCAGTGATGTGGGGACAGGGAACTATGGCTACACCTTC.

The chain links TRBV7-9 to TRBJ1-2; no clear D. Germline V CDR1 and CDR2: SEHNR, FQNEAQ (reference sequence). The ends were cut back, 4 bases at V and 2 bases at J, with 11 bases in the middle. CDR3 length: 14 residues. CDR3 coding DNA: TGTGCCAGCAGCTCCCCCGGAGGGAACTATGGCTACACCTTC. This sequence encodes CASSSPGGNYGYTF.

The chain links TRBV5-4 to TRBJ2-4, with a tentative D call TRBD2 (5 bases). The ends were cut back, 1 base at V and 1 base at J, with 12 bases in the middle. The CDR3 runs to 16 residues. Germline V lookup: CDR1 SGHNT, CDR2 YYREEE (reference sequence). In DNA form, the CDR3 reads TGTGCCAGCAGCTTGCCCGGGGTGGCCGCCAAAAACATTCAGTACTTC. Protein product: CASSLPGVAAKNIQYF.

The chain couples TRBV7-3 to TRBJ2-7, with 8 bases aligning to TRBD1. The germline CDR1 and CDR2 sequences are SGHTA and FQGTGA. CDR3 length equals 16 residues. J gave up 5 bases and V 0 bases, and 9 bases lay outside the gene matches. For the CDR3, the DNA is TGTGCCAGCAGCTTAACCCCCTTGGACAGGGCCCACGAGCAGTACTTC. Its protein is CASSLTPLDRAHEQYF.

This chain links TRBV28 with TRBJ2-7, with D possibly matching TRBD1 (5 bases). Germline CDR1 MDHEN, CDR2 SYDVKM. CDR3 length: 14 amino acids. The ends were cut back, 5 bases at V and 2 bases at J, with 13 bases in the middle. CDR3 loop: CASSRGDNPYEQYF. CDR3 in DNA: TGTGCCAGCAGTAGGGGTGACAATCCCTACGAGCAGTACTTC. The full variable domain, its missing parts supplied by reference TRBV28 and TRBJ2-7, is DVKVTQSSRYLVKRTGEKVFLECVQDMDHENMFWYRQDPGLGLRLIYFSYDVKMKEKGDIPEGYSVSREKKERFSLILESASTNQTSMYLCASSRGDNPYEQYFGPGTRLTVT.

This clone was observed a handful of times. This chain joins TRBV5-5 and TRBJ1-5; 7 positions match TRBD1. Germline values: CDR1 SGHKS, CDR2 YYEKEE (reference sequence). V lost 5 bases and J lost 0; bases outside the gene matches: 8. The CDR3 is 16 residues long. CDR3 region: CASSLDRTLSNQPQHF. The CDR3, as DNA: TGTGCCAGCAGTCTGGACAGGACCCTTAGCAATCAGCCCCAGCATTTT.

J is TRBJ2-7 and V is TRBV6-5; 7 positions match TRBD2. Germline CDR1 is MNHEY and CDR2 is SVGAGI. The V and J ends lost 7 bases and 6 bases, in that order; junction bases with no gene match: 12. CDR3 length equals 14 residues. CDR3 protein: CASKETGLVGEQYF. The CDR3 coding sequence is TGTGCCAGCAAAGAGACTGGACTAGTTGGCGAGCAGTACTTC.

This chain links TRBV3-1 (or the pseudogene TRBV3-2) with TRBJ1-2; D gene unclear. This CDR3 comprises 13 residues. Germline V gene data show CDR1 as LGHDT and CDR2 as YNNKEL (reference sequence). Trimming took off 8 bases at V and 8 bases at J, with 18 bases between the two ends. CDR3 sequence reads: CASSVGRRAGYTF. The CDR3 DNA sequence: TGTGCCAGCTCAGTCGGACGGCGGGCCGGCTACACCTTC.

This rearrangement joins TRBV6-1 to TRBJ2-7, with 9 nucleotides matching TRBD1. The CDR3 totals 15 residues. The V segment lost 2 bases and the J segment 6 bases; nucleotides outside the gene matches: 8. Germline CDR1 MNHNS, CDR2 SASEGT. DNA for the CDR3: TGTGCCAGCAGTGAAAGGACAGGGGTCAGGGGCGAGCAGTACTTC. The encoded protein is CASSERTGVRGEQYF.

The chain joins TRBV15 to TRBJ1-2; tentative D call: TRBD1 (5 bases). V gave up 3 bases and J gave up 8 bases, with 10 bases separating them. The CDR3 spans 12 residues. Germline V gives CDR1 LNHNV, CDR2 YYDKDF (reference sequence). The CDR3 here is CATSRDIYGYTF. The CDR3 DNA sequence: TGTGCCACCAGCAGGGACATTTACGGCTACACCTTC. Drawing the rest from reference TRBV15 and TRBJ1-2, the complete variable domain is DAMVIQNPRYQVTQFGKPVTLSCSQTLNHNVMYWYQQKSSQAPKLLFHYYDKDFNNEADTPDNFQSRRPNTSFCFLDIRSPGLGDTAMYLCATSRDIYGYTFGSGTRLTVV.